This TCR beta chain was identified in a study of shared clonotypes between healthy human individuals. Every subset had its genomic DNA shared out evenly among several immunoSEQ plates. The DNA input per sorted-subset replicate PCR was 150 to 200 ng, corresponding to roughly 31,000 T cell genomes. The repertoire was sequenced with immunoSEQ multiplex PCR; TCRdb's copy has only in-frame clones and lacks some. The data hold some 2.4 million clones, with 93% observed a single time. CD4+ cells yielded CD45RA+ naive and CD45RA-negative memory subsets. Per germline, CDR1 SEHNR and CDR2 FQNEAQ (reference sequence). This CDR3 region has 15 residues. V gave up 5 bases and J gave up 0 bases; unmatched junction bases: 4.

The TCR comes from a man aged 18 to 29 in good health. Some clones in this sample may be carry-over from other donors' samples. Sequencing input: naive CD4+ T cells from PBMCs. Subset described: CD45RA+ positively selected. This chain links TRBV7-9 with TRBJ2-5; 9 bases map to TRBD2. CDR3 in DNA: TGTGCCAGCAGCGATCGACTAGCGGACCAAGAGACCCAGTACTTC. It codes for CASSDRLADQETQYF.